This T cell receptor beta chain was sequenced for a study of PD-L1 blockade in urothelial cancer (dated 2017 in TCRdb). With respect to the entire study: All patients started therapy in the mid-2010s and received atezolizumab 1,200 mg intravenously every 3 weeks. About 90% of the roughly 29 patients were males with bladder-origin urothelial cancer, and about 60% of the roughly 30 reported a prior smoking history. An ECOG performance status of 0 or 1 was recorded for the patients, and 0 to 3 prior chemotherapy regimens had been received by the patients. Blood samples were analyzed at 3 weeks after treatment start (second dose) and at 6 weeks after treatment start. A median of about 150,000 T cells and fewer than 85,000 unique TCRs was obtained from blood samples, and a median clonality of approximately 0.08 was observed. The study was an exploratory multi-omic analysis of somatic, immune and clinical correlates of response to PD-L1 blockade with atezolizumab in urothelial cancer. Pretreatment tumor samples, along with matched peripheral blood collected serially before and after atezolizumab treatment, underwent TCR sequencing. Durable clinical benefit was defined as progression-free survival longer than 6 months, and TCR features were also tested against progression-free and overall survival. Whole exome sequencing and RNA sequencing of pretreatment tumors were performed alongside TCR sequencing in the same patients. Durable clinical benefit was achieved by nine patients and was not achieved by 20 patients. Pretreatment blood TCR-seq was available for about 27 patients, at least one posttreatment blood collection was obtained for 25 or so patients, and tumor TCR-seq was available for 25 or so patients.

This specimen's time point label, per the study, means: pretreatment peripheral blood. The cohort included 25 to 35 patients with locally advanced or metastatic urothelial carcinoma who were treated at Memorial Sloan Kettering on a trial protocol. Peripheral blood mononuclear cells were collected from each patient pretreatment and during treatment, giving between 1 and 8 total time points per patient. The Qiagen DNeasy Blood extraction kit was used to purify genomic DNA from total PBMCs and from tumor samples. PBMCs were collected pretreatment and during treatment, and were isolated and stored as previously described. From the cysteine through the phenylalanine, the CDR3 covers 17 amino acids. The CDR3 DNA has 51 bases and is translated from base 1. CDR1 and CDR2 (SGHNT, YYREEE) derive from the germline V gene (reference sequence). V ends up 4 bases short and J 4 bases short, with an unmatched junction base count of 10.

With regard to this clone: The antigen it recognizes is unknown. No much larger clonotype is one base removed from it; base qualities were not supplied.

To estimate absolute template abundance from read counts, synthetic TCR analog templates were spiked into each PCR. The immunoSEQ assay was used to amplify TCRbeta CDR3 regions from genomic DNA with bias-controlled V and J gene primers. Rearranged TCRbeta segments were sequenced at approximately 20X coverage. In the paper's pipeline: Sequencing errors were corrected by clustering and CDR3s were annotated against IMGT to assign V, D and J genes. Downstream analyses used only productive TCRbeta rearrangements, leaving out any out-of-frame or stop-codon sequences. To compute clonality, Shannon entropy was normalized by the log of the number of unique productive sequences and then subtracted from one. Clones differing between time points or between blood and tumor were identified by Fisher's exact test with Benjamini-Hochberg correction at adjusted p below 0.01. TCRdb took this table from immuneACCESS and kept in-frame rearrangements with V and J called. Such tables lack part of the clones; where checked against another copy, unresolved V genes explain under half of the gap, and the rest is unexplained. The V and J calls and clone size come from that table; D and trimming were worked out from the DNA. Here the sample has 45,000 to 70,000 clones; over 75% occur a single time. The top ten clones comprise 15% to 17% of the sample.

What the authors observed across the whole study: Greater expansion of tumor-associated TCR clones in peripheral blood 3 weeks after the start of treatment was observed in patients with durable benefit (n of about 21, p = 0.022). A pretreatment peripheral blood TCR clonality below the median was linked to improved progression-free and overall survival. Small sample size (n of about 29) and many exploratory analyses mean the results are intended to be hypothesis-generating.

The rearrangement joined TRBV5-4 to TRBJ2-6, with TRBD1 matching 8 junction bases. The source was PBMCs, collected around atezolizumab (anti-PD-L1) treatment. This receptor was identified in a man aged 70-80 years with urothelial cancer. The nucleotide sequence is TGTGCCAGCAGCCCTAGACAGGGGACTCACGGGGCCAACGTCCTGACTTTC. This encodes CASSPRQGTHGANVLTF.